This entry is about one T cell receptor (beta chain). This clonotype was seen repeatedly, ten times or more. Its antigen is unknown. Per-nucleotide qualities are absent, and no much larger clonotype sits a single base away. The sample belongs to a study of early T cells in non-severe SARS-CoV-2 infection (dated by TCRdb to the early 2020s). For context, the study as a whole: Because TCR sequencing relied on bulk RNA taken from unsorted whole blood, pairing of alpha and beta chains was not possible.

On the study overall, not on this receptor specifically: VDJdb matching was skewed toward anti-spike CD8 responses and likely underestimated virus-specific expansions by missing private and CD4 specificities.

A case-control design nested within a healthcare worker cohort in London, UK, was used, with weekly nasopharyngeal swab PCR tests and blood sampling performed. Between 23 and 31 March 2020, the week of the UK lockdown, healthcare workers were enrolled and then followed up weekly for as long as 16 weeks. The protocol used for the library was 5' RACE. Instrument on record: NextSeq 500. To correct for sequencing error and PCR bias, the TCR library protocol tagged individual cDNA molecules with unique molecular identifiers. Both TCR alpha and beta chains were sequenced, and tight co-correlation was observed between alpha and beta sequence abundances in each sample. The authors processed their data as follows. V gene, J gene and CDR3 annotation of TCR sequences was performed with Decombinator V4. Expanded TCRs were defined as changing significantly between any two time points under a Poisson model with p below 0.0001. Abundances of TCRs were expressed as counts per million after normalisation to the total number of TCRs sequenced in each sample. MAIT TCRs were defined by TRAV1-2 paired with TRAJ12, TRAJ20 or TRAJ33, and iNKT TCRs by TRAV10 paired with TRAJ18. VDJdb, accessed 1 November 2021, was searched for CMV, EBV and SARS-CoV-2 annotated TCRs, excluding TCRs annotated for multiple antigens. TCRdb cleaned the public reads at Q25 with fastp, built clones with MiXCR and kept in-frame beta chains. A single entry per CDR3 protein holds the most common genes and DNA from its merged rows. TCRdb, rather than the study authors, made the V and J calls. Present in this sample are tens of thousands of distinct CDR3 sequences, approximately 6.9% of which were seen just once. Approximately 4.5% of the sample goes to the ten largest clones.

The germline ends are 11 bases apart after V is trimmed by 1 base and J by 10 bases. Including the terminal cysteine and phenylalanine, the CDR3 comprises 13 residues. The DNA shown is the 39-base CDR3, in frame from base 1. In the germline V gene (reference sequence), CDR1 corresponds to SEHNR and CDR2 to FQNEAQ. This chain is built from TRBV7-9 and TRBJ2-1; confidence is insufficient to name the D gene. The TCR sequence derives from an adult who was a healthcare worker with PCR-confirmed SARS-CoV-2 infection or an uninfected control (not recorded which). The sequenced sample was whole blood. The DNA sequence is TGTGCCAGCAGCTTAGATTTAACCACCGAGCAGTTCTTC. Translated, this is CASSLDLTTEQFF.